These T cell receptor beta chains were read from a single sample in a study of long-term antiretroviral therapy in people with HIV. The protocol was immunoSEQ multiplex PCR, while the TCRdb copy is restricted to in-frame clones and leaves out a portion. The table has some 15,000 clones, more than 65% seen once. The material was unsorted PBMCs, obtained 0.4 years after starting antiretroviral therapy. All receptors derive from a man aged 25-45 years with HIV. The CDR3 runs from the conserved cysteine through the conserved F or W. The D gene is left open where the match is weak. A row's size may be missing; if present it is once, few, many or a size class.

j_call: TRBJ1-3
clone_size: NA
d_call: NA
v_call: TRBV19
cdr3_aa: CASSLQPSSGNTIYF
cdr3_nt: TGTGCCAGTAGTCTACAGCCTTCCTCTGGAAACACCATATATTTT

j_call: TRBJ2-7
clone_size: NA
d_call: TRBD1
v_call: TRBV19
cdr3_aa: CASTTSWDSSYEQYF
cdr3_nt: TGTGCCAGTACTACCTCCTGGGACAGCTCCTACGAGCAGTACTTC

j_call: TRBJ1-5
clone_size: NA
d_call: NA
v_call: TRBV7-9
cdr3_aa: CASSLVGLNQPQHF
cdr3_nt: TGTGCCAGCAGCTTGGTGGGGCTCAATCAGCCCCAGCATTTT

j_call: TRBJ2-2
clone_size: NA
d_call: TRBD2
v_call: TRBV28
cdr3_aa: CASRFSGLVNTGELFF
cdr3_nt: TGTGCCAGCAGGTTTAGTGGACTAGTGAACACCGGGGAGCTGTTTTTT

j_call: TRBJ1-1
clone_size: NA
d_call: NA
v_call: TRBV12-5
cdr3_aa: CASGTSTGPRVNTEAFF
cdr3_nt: TGTGCTAGTGGTACCTCGACGGGTCCCCGAGTGAACACTGAAGCTTTCTTT

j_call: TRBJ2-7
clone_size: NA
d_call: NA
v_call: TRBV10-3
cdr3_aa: CAISEVRYEQYF
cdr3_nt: TGTGCCATCAGTGAGGTGAGGTACGAGCAGTACTTC

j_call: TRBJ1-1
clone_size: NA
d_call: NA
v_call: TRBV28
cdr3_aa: CASSFWRGGNTEAFF
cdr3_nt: TGTGCCAGCAGTTTTTGGAGGGGGGGAAACACTGAAGCTTTCTTT

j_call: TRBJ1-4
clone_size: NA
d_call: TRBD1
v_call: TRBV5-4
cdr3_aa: CASSLDRGQDEKLFF
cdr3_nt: TGTGCCAGCAGCTTGGACAGGGGGCAGGATGAAAAACTGTTTTTT

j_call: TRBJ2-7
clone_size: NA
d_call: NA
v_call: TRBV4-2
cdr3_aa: CASSQDGGVYYEQYF
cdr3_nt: TGTGCCAGCAGCCAAGATGGAGGGGTATACTACGAGCAGTACTTC

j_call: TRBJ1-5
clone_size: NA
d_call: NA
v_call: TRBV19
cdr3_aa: CASSVTEIYSNQPQHF
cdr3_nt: TGTGCCAGTAGTGTTACAGAAATCTATAGCAATCAGCCCCAGCATTTT

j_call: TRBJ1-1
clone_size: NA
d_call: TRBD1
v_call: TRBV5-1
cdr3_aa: CASSDRGLMNTEAFF
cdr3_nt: TGCGCCAGCTCCGACAGGGGCCTCATGAACACTGAAGCTTTCTTT

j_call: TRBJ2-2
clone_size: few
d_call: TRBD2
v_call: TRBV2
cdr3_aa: CASSALAGDTGELFF
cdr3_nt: TGTGCCAGCAGTGCCCTAGCGGGAGACACCGGGGAGCTGTTTTTT

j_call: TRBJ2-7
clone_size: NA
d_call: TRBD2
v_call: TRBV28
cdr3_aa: CASSLGGDEQYF
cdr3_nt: TGTGCCAGCAGTTTGGGAGGGGACGAGCAGTACTTC

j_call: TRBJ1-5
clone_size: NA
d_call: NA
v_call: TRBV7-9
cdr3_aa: CASSKQGTQPQHF
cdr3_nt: TGTGCCAGCAGCAAACAGGGTACCCAGCCCCAGCATTTT

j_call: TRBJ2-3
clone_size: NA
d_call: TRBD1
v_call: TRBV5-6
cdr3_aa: CASSPGTGSTDTQYF
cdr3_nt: TGTGCCAGCAGCCCTGGGACAGGTAGCACAGATACGCAGTATTTT

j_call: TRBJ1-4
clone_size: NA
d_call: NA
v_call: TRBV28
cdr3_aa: CASSPPITGGKLFF
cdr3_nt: TGTGCCAGCAGTCCCCCTATAACAGGAGGAAAACTGTTTTTT